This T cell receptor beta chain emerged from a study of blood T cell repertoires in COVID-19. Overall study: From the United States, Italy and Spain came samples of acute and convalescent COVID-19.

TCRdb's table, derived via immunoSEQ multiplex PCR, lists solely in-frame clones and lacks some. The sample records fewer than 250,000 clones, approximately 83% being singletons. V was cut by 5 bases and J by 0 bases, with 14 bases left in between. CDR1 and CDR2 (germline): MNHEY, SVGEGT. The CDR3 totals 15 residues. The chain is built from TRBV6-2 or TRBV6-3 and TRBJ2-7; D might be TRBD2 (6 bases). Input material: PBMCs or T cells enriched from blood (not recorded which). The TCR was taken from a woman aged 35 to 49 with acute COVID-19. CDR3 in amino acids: CASSTSSGDSYEQYF. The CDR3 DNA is TGTGCCAGCAGTACCTCCTCGGGAGACTCCTACGAGCAGTACTTC.